This record looks at one TCR beta chain sequence and its context. Its target is unknown. Method: immunoSEQ multiplex PCR; TCRdb's copy keeps in-frame clones and lacks some. The sample shows roughly 180,000 clones, 94% of them seen only once. This sample stems from a study of T cell responses to AZD1222 COVID-19 vaccine. Study results and caveats: White British donors predominated, females outnumbered males, and clonal diversity was possibly underestimated. In all cases, repertoires were sampled only after the peak T cell response. The study identified only five or six AZD1222 recipients as seropositive at baseline.

The CDR3 extends over 16 amino acids. Germline CDR1 and CDR2: ENHRY and SYGVKD. The V and J ends lost 6 bases and 0 bases respectively, with 17 bases between them. The source material was peripheral blood, sampled on day 0 of AZD1222 vaccination. The J gene is TRBJ1-2, the V gene TRBV10-3; tentatively, D is TRBD1 (5 bases). The TCR sequence derives from an adult in good health. The CDR3 nucleotides are TGTGCCATCAGCCCCTCCGGGACCGCAGCTAACTATGGCTACACCTTC. Its protein is CAISPSGTAANYGYTF.